One sample yielded the 25 T cell receptor beta chains listed below, sequenced in a study of blood T cell repertoires in COVID-19. Clones were sequenced by immunoSEQ multiplex PCR, and TCRdb holds only the in-frame ones, with some missing. The sample yields 250,000 or so clones, over 80% seen once. Sequenced: PBMCs or T cells enriched from blood (not recorded which). All receptors derive from a middle-aged woman who had been exposed to COVID-19.

In its sample, this clone was seen once. J is TRBJ1-1 and V is TRBV19, with 11 bases matching TRBD1. In germline, CDR1 is LNHDA, CDR2 SQIVND (reference sequence). The CDR3 loop spans 17 amino acids. Trimming cost V 4 bases and J 4 bases; bases outside gene matches: 11. Written as DNA, the CDR3 is TGTGCCAGTAGTACAGGACAGGGGGCGGGTCCGGTCACTGAAGCTTTCTTT. It encodes CASSTGQGAGPVTEAFF.

The rearrangement joins TRBV7-2 to TRBJ1-2; D not certain. Per germline, CDR1 SGHTA and CDR2 FQGNSA. This CDR3 comprises 16 residues. The V gene lost 4 bases and the J gene lost 4 bases, with 19 bases spanning the gap. The CDR3 DNA reads TGTGCCAGCAGCTCAACCTTGAGCACCGCAAGCTATGGCTACACCTTC. This translates into CASSSTLSTASYGYTF.

V is TRBV30 and J is TRBJ2-1; 11 nucleotides line up with TRBD2. This CDR3 comprises 16 residues. CDR1 and CDR2 from the germline V gene are GTSNPN and SVGIG (reference sequence). With 0 bases clipped from V and 9 bases from J, the junction kept 10 bases outside the gene matches. The CDR3 reads CAWSVLGSGREAEQFF. CDR3 bases: TGTGCCTGGAGTGTACTCGGTAGCGGGAGGGAGGCTGAGCAGTTCTTC.

The chain links TRBV10-3 to TRBJ2-2, with D perhaps TRBD1 (5 bases). The CDR3 is 18 residues long. V lost 0 bases to trimming and J lost 0 bases, with 14 bases between them. The germline V gene encodes CDR1 ENHRY and CDR2 SYGVKD. CDR3 bases: TGTGCCATCAGTGAGTCTTGGGGCCTCGACACGAACACCGGGGAGCTGTTTTTT. Residues: CAISESWGLDTNTGELFF.

In its sample, this clone was seen a few times. The rearrangement uses TRBV6-2 or TRBV6-3 and TRBJ2-5, with TRBD2 as a possible D gene (5 bases). CDR3 size: 14 residues. Trimming pared 2 bases from V and 4 bases from J, leaving 11 bases between. Looked up from germline, CDR1 is MNHEY and CDR2 is SVGEGT. The CDR3 sequence: CASSYQAEGETQYF. The CDR3 DNA reads as TGTGCCAGCAGTTACCAGGCAGAGGGAGAGACCCAGTACTTC.

The chain uses TRBV5-4 and TRBJ2-3, with 7 bases matching TRBD1. Per the germline V gene, CDR1 is SGHNT and CDR2 is YYREEE (reference sequence). Trimming at V came to 4 bases and at J to 3 bases, leaving 17 bases not matched to a gene. The CDR3 covers 18 residues. CDR3 amino acids: CASSTGWGGAGGTDTQYF. In DNA form, the CDR3 reads TGTGCCAGCAGCACGGGTTGGGGTGGGGCAGGGGGTACAGATACGCAGTATTTT.

J is TRBJ2-7 and V is TRBV6-2 or TRBV6-3, with 8 bases identical to TRBD2. Per the germline V gene, CDR1 is MNHEY and CDR2 is SVGEGT. V lost 5 bases, J lost 2 bases, and 5 bases stayed unmatched. The CDR3 runs 14 residues. CDR3 in amino acids: CASSTSGRPYEQYV. The CDR3 DNA is TGTGCCAGCAGTACGAGCGGGAGACCCTACGAGCAGTACGTC.

The rearrangement joins TRBV5-4 to TRBJ2-7; 11 bases match TRBD2. The trim removed 2 bases at V and 7 bases at J, leaving 5 bases unmatched. This CDR3 spans 14 amino acids. The V gene's germline CDR1 is SGHNT and CDR2 YYREEE (reference sequence). CDR3 nucleotide sequence: TGTGCCAGCAGCTTTAGCGGGAGGGCGAATGAGCAGTACGTC. Translated, it gives CASSFSGRANEQYV.

V gene TRBV30 combines with J gene TRBJ2-1, with 10 positions matching TRBD2. This CDR3 comprises 14 residues. J was trimmed by 8 bases and V by 5 bases; bases with no gene match: 9. The germline gives CDR1 GTSNPN, CDR2 SVGIG (reference sequence). The DNA for the CDR3 is TGTGCCTGGCATACTAGCGGGAAGCGCCATGAGCAGTTCTTC. It encodes CAWHTSGKRHEQFF.

DNA for the CDR3: TGTGCCAGCACCCTGACAGTATACAATGAGCAGTTCTTC. It yields the protein CASTLTVYNEQFF. The V call is TRBV2, the J call TRBJ2-1; D is perhaps TRBD1 (5 bases). This CDR3 comprises 13 residues. The V and J ends lost 7 bases and 4 bases respectively, with 11 bases between them. Looked up from germline, CDR1 is SNHLY and CDR2 is FYNNEI.

The chain links TRBV20-1 to TRBJ2-2; D is unresolved. CDR1 is DFQATT and CDR2 is SNEGSKA in the germline V gene (reference sequence). This CDR3 contains 15 residues. Trimming took off 3 bases at V and 0 bases at J, with 11 bases between the two ends. The CDR3 DNA reads as TGCAGTGCTAGTCTGCCACAAGCGAACACCGGGGAGCTGTTTTTT. This encodes CSASLPQANTGELFF.

The V and J genes are TRBV19 and TRBJ1-1; the D is unclear. Germline V gene sequence: CDR1 LNHDA, CDR2 SQIVND (reference sequence). Between the trimmed V and J ends, which lost 4 bases and 1 base, there was a span of 10 bases. The CDR3 loop spans 14 amino acids. The CDR3 region is CASSTPPENTEAFF. CDR3 sequence (DNA): TGTGCCAGTAGTACCCCCCCAGAGAACACTGAAGCTTTCTTT.

This chain links TRBV2 with TRBJ2-2; D unresolved. This CDR3 spans 14 amino acids. Trimming removed 1 base from V and 4 bases from J, with 7 bases in between. CDR1 SNHLY and CDR2 FYNNEI come from the germline V gene. CDR3 DNA: TGTGCCAGCAGTGAAGGCAGATCCACCGGGGAGCTGTTTTTT. It encodes CASSEGRSTGELFF.

J is TRBJ2-7 and V is TRBV28, with 12 bases matching TRBD2. The germline gives CDR1 MDHEN, CDR2 SYDVKM. This CDR3 has 16 amino acids. V gave up 3 bases and J gave up 4 bases; unmatched junction bases: 7. In nucleotides, the CDR3 is TGTGCCAGCAGTTTCCCCCTAGCGGGGGGGCGTTACGAGCAGTACTTC. This codes for CASSFPLAGGRYEQYF.

This clone was observed once. The rearrangement uses TRBV28 and TRBJ1-4, with D possibly matching TRBD1 (6 bases). The V gene's germline CDR1 is MDHEN and CDR2 SYDVKM. CDR3 length: 14 residues. Trimming left V 5 bases short and J 6 bases short, with 13 bases between. In DNA, the CDR3 is TGTGCCAGCAGTATCGGGGGGGCGGATGAAAAACTGTTTTTT. It is translated as CASSIGGADEKLFF.

The CDR3 protein is CASSLVGQPVYGYTF. The CDR3 DNA sequence: TGTGCCAGCAGCCTCGTGGGACAGCCAGTTTATGGCTACACCTTC. The rearrangement uses TRBV3-1 (or the pseudogene TRBV3-2) and TRBJ1-2; 7 bases fit TRBD1. The length of the CDR3 is 15 residues. J was trimmed by 5 bases and V by 4 bases; bases with no gene match: 10. Per germline, CDR1 LGHDT and CDR2 YNNKEL (reference sequence).

This chain uses TRBV10-3 with TRBJ2-1, with 8 bases that match TRBD2. The CDR3 sequence is 15 residues long. The V gene's germline CDR1 is ENHRY and CDR2 SYGVKD. The V and J ends lost 4 bases and 7 bases, in that order; junction bases with no gene match: 9. This chain's CDR3 is CAISVSGGESNEQFF. The CDR3 DNA sequence: TGTGCCATCAGTGTAAGCGGGGGCGAAAGTAATGAGCAGTTCTTC.

This clone was counted once. The chain employs TRBV6-2 or TRBV6-3 and TRBJ1-1; 10 nucleotides match TRBD1. CDR1 and CDR2 (germline): MNHEY, SVGEGT. Trimming at V came to 0 bases and at J to 3 bases, leaving 4 bases not matched to a gene. The CDR3 consists of 16 residues. DNA of the CDR3: TGTGCCAGCAGTTACTCGACAGGGGGCGAAGACACTGAAGCTTTCTTT. Its protein is CASSYSTGGEDTEAFF.

The J gene is TRBJ2-2, the V gene TRBV9, with D possibly matching TRBD1 (6 bases). The V end was cut by 3 bases, the J end by 6 bases, with 9 bases between. CDR3 length equals 13 residues. CDR1 is SGDLS and CDR2 is YYNGEE in the germline V gene. The CDR3 DNA is TGTGCCAGCAGCGCCCCAGGGGCCGGGGAGCTGTTTTTT. It translates to CASSAPGAGELFF.

V usage is TRBV5-1 and J usage is TRBJ2-2; 11 nucleotides line up with TRBD1. Losses at the gene ends were 4 bases for V and 3 bases for J; bases not matched to a gene: 11. Germline V gene lookup returns CDR1 SGHRS and CDR2 YFSETQ. CDR3 length: 18 amino acids. CDR3 DNA sequence: TGCGCCAGCAGCCGCCGGGACAGGGGGTCTTCGGACACCGGGGAGCTGTTTTTT. Amino acid sequence: CASSRRDRGSSDTGELFF.

This clone was observed a single time. The rearrangement links TRBV4-3 to TRBJ2-7; TRBD2 is a possible D gene (5 bases). CDR1 is LGHNA and CDR2 is YSLEER in the germline V gene. The CDR3 consists of 13 residues. V was trimmed by 0 bases and J by 11 bases, leaving 14 bases between them. The CDR3 DNA sequence: TGCGCCAGCAGCCAAGATGTGCGGGCGGAGGAGTACTTC. It encodes CASSQDVRAEEYF.

The chain combines TRBV4-3 with TRBJ1-3; D perhaps matches TRBD1 (5 bases). The V end lost 7 bases, the J end lost 4 bases, and 26 bases lay between the germline ends. The CDR3 covers 18 residues. Germline lookup yields CDR1 LGHNA and CDR2 YSLEER. CDR3 sequence reads: CASTISVAGRLAGNTIYF. The CDR3 DNA reads TGCGCCAGCACTATCAGCGTGGCAGGGAGGCTTGCAGGAAACACCATATATTTT.

V and J are TRBV12-3 or TRBV12-4 and TRBJ1-1; D remains unclear. The CDR3 has 11 residues. V was clipped by 6 bases and J by 3 bases, with 5 bases between them. The CDR3 DNA sequence: TGTGCCAGCAGGGGAGACACTGAAGCTTTCTTT. Amino acid sequence: CASRGDTEAFF.

The count of this clone is one. This chain uses TRBV19 with TRBJ1-6; 8 bases map to TRBD1. The CDR3 has 15 amino acids. Germline loops: CDR1 LNHDA, CDR2 SQIVND (reference sequence). J was trimmed by 5 bases and V by 9 bases; bases with no gene match: 9. As DNA, the CDR3 is TGTGCCAGCCGGCGCCGGGACAGGAATAATTCACCCCTCCACTTT. This sequence encodes CASRRRDRNNSPLHF.

V is TRBV6-5 and J is TRBJ2-5; D perhaps matches TRBD1 (7 bases). This CDR3 contains 15 residues. In germline, CDR1 is MNHEY, CDR2 SVGAGI. The V end was cut by 0 bases, the J end by 7 bases, with 15 bases between. Here the CDR3 DNA reads TGTGCCAGCAGTTACTCGGAGGGGACAGTCGGGACCCAGTACTTC. Its protein is CASSYSEGTVGTQYF.